This TCR beta chain is drawn from a study of CD8 T cells in Susac syndrome (dated by TCRdb to about 2019). About the investigation overall: Repertoire sequencing was used to test whether CD8+ T cell activation and differentiation in Susac syndrome was antigen driven. The investigation overall reported the following: The study acknowledged that relatively few individuals were included in the TCR sequencing and HLA analysis.

RNA was extracted using the RNeasy kit, and about 0.45 to 1 ug of the RNA was reverse transcribed with random hexamers. The immunoSEQ multiplex PCR assay, which covers 54 Vbeta and 13 Jbeta segments, was used to amplify TCR beta CDR3 regions. PCR amplification bias was corrected using a synthetic template baseline for primer optimization and computational correction. The source study handled its data this way. Reads were assigned to V, D and J genes according to IMGT and analyzed in immunoSEQ Analyzer, with only productive sequences retained. To calculate clonality, Shannon entropy was normalized by log2 of the number of productive unique sequences and then subtracted from one. For each patient and control, public and private clones were evaluated among the 100 most prevalent clones. Clones were defined as Susac-specific if absent from the healthy and MS cohorts, from under 1,200 published viral clones and from other ImmuneACCESS disease sequences. The public reads were reanalyzed by TCRdb: fastp trimming at Q25, MiXCR alignment, in-frame beta chains only. CDR3 protein sequences are deduplicated, and each keeps its most common genes and DNA. TCRdb's processing, not the authors' own work, is the source of the V and J calls. This sample comprises approximately 200,000 distinct CDR3 sequences, around 96% of them detected only once. Of the sample, 0.085% to 0.095% falls within the top ten clones.

Turning to this clonotype: The antigen it binds to is not known. No per-base quality is available; no much larger clone lies one base away.

The germline V gene sets CDR1 to SNHLY and CDR2 to FYNNEI. V is shortened by 1 base, J by 6 bases, and the region joining them spans 4 bases. Including cysteine and phenylalanine, the CDR3 has 11 amino acids. Just the 33-base CDR3 DNA is kept, in frame starting at base 1. Peripheral blood CD8+ and CD4+ T cells from healthy donors, Susac syndrome patients and multiple sclerosis patients were profiled using high-throughput TCR beta sequencing. Multiple sclerosis controls were treatment-naive patients with stable or active relapsing-remitting disease fulfilling revised McDonald criteria. Bulk CD8+ and CD4+ T cells were purified by magnetic negative isolation, whereas CD8+ TEMRA cells were enriched by FACS. Blood was drawn into EDTA tubes, processed within 24 hours, and PBMCs were isolated by density gradient centrifugation. PBMCs intended for TCR sequencing were frozen in liquid nitrogen and were later thawed in a 37 degrees C water bath. A purity of at least 90% was achieved for sorted or isolated CD4+, CD8+ and CD8+ TEMRA cells.

The chain is made from TRBV2 and TRBJ2-7; the D gene remains uncertain. This clonotype was sampled from a human donor with multiple sclerosis. The sequenced sample was CD4+ T cells from PBMCs. The nucleotide sequence reads as follows: TGTGCCAGCAGTGAAGTTGGCGAGCAGTACTTC. Its product reads: CASSEVGEQYF.